A single sample gave rise to the 22 T cell receptor beta chains below, sequenced in a study of T cell responses to AZD1222 COVID-19 vaccine. The assay was immunoSEQ multiplex PCR, and TCRdb's table has in-frame clones only and misses some. The table has 150,000 to 200,000 clones, just over 90% seen once. This material consisted of peripheral blood, taken 28 days after the second AZD1222 dose. These receptors came from an adult who received the AZD1222 COVID-19 vaccine.

The rearrangement joins TRBV3-1 (or the pseudogene TRBV3-2) to TRBJ1-4; the D is unclear. The CDR3 contains 16 residues. The germline gives CDR1 LGHDT, CDR2 YNNKEL (reference sequence). V gave up 1 base and J gave up 0 bases, with 9 bases separating them. The CDR3 region is CASSQGRHATNEKLFF. The CDR3 coding sequence is TGTGCCAGCAGCCAAGGGCGGCATGCAACTAATGAAAAACTGTTTTTT.

This rearrangement joins TRBV2 to TRBJ2-5, with 9 bases fitting TRBD2. After removal of 7 bases from V and 5 bases from J, the junction contained 11 bases not matched to a gene. The CDR3 consists of 15 residues. Germline CDR1 and CDR2: SNHLY and FYNNEI. The CDR3 region is CASKSGLAGSETQYF. The CDR3 region has the DNA TGTGCCAGCAAGTCGGGGCTAGCGGGGAGCGAGACCCAGTACTTC.

This rearrangement joins TRBV18 to TRBJ2-5, with 8 bases fitting TRBD1. Looked up from germline, CDR1 is KGHSH and CDR2 is LQKENI. The CDR3 has 16 residues. Trimming took 3 bases from V and 2 from J; bases not matched to a gene: 8. Written as DNA, the CDR3 is TGTGCCAGCTCACCCCAGGACAGGGTGGGTCAAGAGACCCAGTACTTC. This gives the protein CASSPQDRVGQETQYF.

The CDR3 protein is CASKGASGTEQFF. In DNA, the CDR3 is TGTGCCAGCAAGGGGGCTAGCGGGACTGAGCAGTTCTTC. This chain uses TRBV28 with TRBJ2-1; 9 nucleotides line up with TRBD2. This CDR3 region has 13 residues. V shed 7 bases and J 9 bases; nucleotides not matched to a gene: 7. From germline, CDR1 is MDHEN and CDR2 SYDVKM. The entire variable domain, with the rest obtained from reference TRBV28 and TRBJ2-1, is as follows: DVKVTQSSRYLVKRTGEKVFLECVQDMDHENMFWYRQDPGLGLRLIYFSYDVKMKEKGDIPEGYSVSREKKERFSLILESASTNQTSMYLCASKGASGTEQFFGPGTRLTVL.

The chain is built from TRBV14 and TRBJ1-2; D is ambiguous. CDR3 length equals 17 residues. V lost 0 bases and J lost 0, with 14 bases in between. Germline V gene data show CDR1 as SGHDN and CDR2 as FVKESK. CDR3 sequence: CASSQEKWGAANYGYTF. The DNA of the CDR3 is TGTGCCAGCAGCCAAGAGAAATGGGGAGCCGCTAACTATGGCTACACCTTC.

Written as DNA, the CDR3 is TGTGCCACCAGTGATCAACTGACAGGGAGAGCAGATGGCTACACCTTC. Translated, it gives CATSDQLTGRADGYTF. The gene calls are TRBV24-1 and TRBJ1-2; 7 nucleotides agree with TRBD1. CDR1 is KGHDR and CDR2 is SFDVKD in the germline V gene. This CDR3 region has 16 residues. V dropped 3 bases and J dropped 6; count of bases not matched to a gene: 12.

J is TRBJ2-5 and V is TRBV7-9; no reliable D call. V lost 3 bases to trimming and J lost 2 bases, with 10 bases between them. The length of the CDR3 is 14 residues. Germline V gene lookup returns CDR1 SEHNR and CDR2 FQNEAQ (reference sequence). CDR3 nucleotides: TGTGCCAGCAGCTTCACCTCGTCACAAGAGACCCAGTACTTC. This translates into CASSFTSSQETQYF.

V and J are TRBV7-3 and TRBJ1-3; possible D gene TRBD1, 5 bases. Germline CDR1 reads SGHTA; CDR2 reads FQGTGA. V was trimmed by 5 bases and J by 1 base, leaving 9 bases between them. CDR3 length equals 14 residues. The CDR3, as DNA: TGTGCCAGCAGCAGCGGGGGTTCTGGAAACACCATATATTTT. Its protein product is CASSSGGSGNTIYF.

The rearrangement uses TRBV28 and TRBJ2-3; tentative D call: TRBD2 (5 bases). Germline assignment: CDR1 MDHEN and CDR2 SYDVKM. The length of the CDR3 is 15 residues. The V and J ends lost 2 bases and 1 base respectively, with 10 bases between them. The CDR3 sequence is CASSLNGIRTDTQYF. CDR3 in DNA: TGTGCCAGCAGTTTAAACGGGATTCGCACAGATACGCAGTATTTT.

The chain recombines TRBV4-1 with TRBJ1-1, with 8 nucleotides matching TRBD1. Germline V lookup: CDR1 MGHRA, CDR2 YSYEKL. The V gene end was trimmed by 5 bases and the J gene end by 4 bases; junction bases not matched to a gene: 6. The CDR3 spans 14 residues. In nucleotides, the CDR3 is TGCGCCAGCAGCGTCGACAGGGGCGGCACTGAAGCTTTCTTT. This sequence encodes CASSVDRGGTEAFF.

The V call is TRBV7-9, the J call TRBJ1-1, with D tentatively TRBD1 (6 bases). The CDR3 has 15 amino acids. V was cut by 11 bases and J by 1 base, with 20 bases left in between. Germline V gene data show CDR1 as SEHNR and CDR2 as FQNEAQ (reference sequence). CDR3 DNA sequence: TGTGCCGGGGGGGAGGTGGGACACCCGAACACTGAAGCTTTCTTT. Its translation is CAGGEVGHPNTEAFF.

The chain recombines TRBV4-3 with TRBJ2-1; no reliable D call. V lost 4 bases, J lost 5 bases, and 12 bases lay in between. The CDR3 is made up of 14 amino acids. Germline assignment: CDR1 LGHNA and CDR2 YSLEER. This CDR3 is CASSPELNNNEQFF. CDR3 DNA sequence: TGCGCCAGCAGCCCAGAATTAAACAACAATGAGCAGTTCTTC.

The chain has TRBV12-3 or TRBV12-4 and TRBJ1-2; D gene uncertain. The ends were cut back, 7 bases at V and 0 bases at J, with 9 bases in the middle. The CDR3 sequence is 13 residues long. CDR3 DNA sequence: TGTGCCAGCACCACGTCCGCTAACTATGGCTACACCTTC. The encoded protein is CASTTSANYGYTF.

A single count supports this clone. The chain uses TRBV12-5 and TRBJ1-1; D is undetermined. CDR1 and CDR2 from the germline V gene are LGHNT and FRNRAP. V lost 2 bases, J lost 0 bases, and 7 bases lay in between. The CDR3 spans 14 residues. CDR3 sequence (DNA): TGTGCTAGTGGTTTGATACTCATGAACACTGAAGCTTTCTTT. This encodes CASGLILMNTEAFF.

The chain has TRBV19 and TRBJ1-1, with 8 bases matching TRBD1. Germline V gene lookup returns CDR1 LNHDA and CDR2 SQIVND (reference sequence). The CDR3 is 17 residues long. Germline trimming cut 0 bases from V and 1 base from J; bases unmatched to any gene: 7. The CDR3 is CASSIDWAGGANTEAFF. The CDR3, as DNA: TGTGCCAGTAGTATAGATTGGGCAGGGGGCGCGAACACTGAAGCTTTCTTT.

The chain recombines TRBV12-5 with TRBJ2-1; unclear D gene. The germline CDR1 and CDR2 sequences are LGHNT and FRNRAP. There are 12 residues in the CDR3. Trimming pared 6 bases from V and 10 bases from J, leaving 13 bases between. The DNA for the CDR3 is TGTGCTAGTGGATTTCCACAAGGGGAGCAGTTCTTC. Protein: CASGFPQGEQFF.

V is TRBV25-1 and J is TRBJ1-5, with no clear D. Germline assignment: CDR1 MGHDK and CDR2 SYGVNS. This CDR3 has 14 amino acids. The V end was cut by 2 bases, the J end by 5 bases, with 10 bases between. Here the CDR3 reads CASSELKSHQPQHF. CDR3 sequence (DNA): TGTGCCAGCAGTGAACTGAAAAGCCATCAGCCCCAGCATTTT.

CDR3 DNA sequence: TGCGCCAGCAGCACGAGGACAGGGGCGGGTGGCTACACCTTC. Translated, it gives CASSTRTGAGGYTF. The V call is TRBV5-1, the J call TRBJ1-2; 9 nucleotides line up with TRBD1. CDR3 length: 14 residues. Germline CDR1 SGHRS, CDR2 YFSETQ. V was clipped by 4 bases and J by 7 bases; unmatched bases: 8.

V is TRBV19 and J is TRBJ1-2; 7 bases map to TRBD1. The trim removed 8 bases at V and 6 bases at J, leaving 12 bases unmatched. From germline, CDR1 is LNHDA and CDR2 SQIVND (reference sequence). CDR3 size: 14 residues. The CDR3 nucleotides are TGTGCCAGTGGGACAGTAACCACTATTAATGGCTACACCTTC. As protein: CASGTVTTINGYTF.

This chain joins TRBV9 and TRBJ2-1; 8 bases line up with TRBD1. Germline loops: CDR1 SGDLS, CDR2 YYNGEE. With V trimmed by 3 bases and J by 7 bases, 6 bases remained unmatched. The CDR3 contains 14 residues. The CDR3 here is CASSGGTGKNEQFF. CDR3 coding DNA: TGTGCCAGCAGCGGAGGGACAGGTAAAAATGAGCAGTTCTTC. The full variable domain, completed using reference TRBV9 and TRBJ2-1, is DSGVTQTPKHLITATGQRVTLRCSPRSGDLSVYWYQQSLDQGLQFLIQYYNGEERAKGNILERFSAQQFPDLHSELNLSSLELGDSALYFCASSGGTGKNEQFFGPGTRLTVL.

Only a few counts were recorded for this clone. The chain combines TRBV27 with TRBJ2-5; possible D gene TRBD2, 6 bases. V lost 5 bases and J 1 base, leaving 14 bases between the germline ends. This CDR3 spans 15 amino acids. Germline values: CDR1 MNHEY, CDR2 SMNVEV (reference sequence). CDR3 region: CASSPNRDSQETQYF. CDR3 nucleotides: TGTGCCAGCAGTCCAAACCGGGACTCCCAAGAGACCCAGTACTTC.

In its sample, this clone was seen a few times. V is TRBV3-1 (or the pseudogene TRBV3-2) and J is TRBJ1-2; unclear D gene. CDR3 length: 15 amino acids. V dropped 1 base and J dropped 8 bases, with 17 bases sitting between them. The germline CDR1 and CDR2 sequences are LGHDT and YNNKEL (reference sequence). CDR3 loop: CASSQGHWGGNGYTF. CDR3 nucleotides: TGTGCCAGCAGCCAAGGCCACTGGGGAGGGAACGGCTACACCTTC.